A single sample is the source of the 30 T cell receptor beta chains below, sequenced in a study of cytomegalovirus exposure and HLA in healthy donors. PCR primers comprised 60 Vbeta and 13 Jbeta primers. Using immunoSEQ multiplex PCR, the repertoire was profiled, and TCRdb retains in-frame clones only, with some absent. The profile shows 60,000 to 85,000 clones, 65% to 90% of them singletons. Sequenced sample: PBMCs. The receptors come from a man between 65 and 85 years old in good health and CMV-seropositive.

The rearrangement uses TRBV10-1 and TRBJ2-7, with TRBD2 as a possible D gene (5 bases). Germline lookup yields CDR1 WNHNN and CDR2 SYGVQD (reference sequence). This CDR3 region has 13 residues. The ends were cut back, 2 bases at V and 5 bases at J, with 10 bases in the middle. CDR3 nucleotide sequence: TGCGCCAGCAGTGAGGGACTTGGGGACGAGCAGTACTTC. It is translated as CASSEGLGDEQYF.

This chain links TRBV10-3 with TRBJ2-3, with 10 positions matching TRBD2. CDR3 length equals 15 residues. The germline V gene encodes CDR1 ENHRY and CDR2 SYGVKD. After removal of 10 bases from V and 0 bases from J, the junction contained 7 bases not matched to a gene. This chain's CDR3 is CATLKLAGSTDTQYF. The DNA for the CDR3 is TGTGCCACCCTTAAACTAGCGGGGAGCACAGATACGCAGTATTTT.

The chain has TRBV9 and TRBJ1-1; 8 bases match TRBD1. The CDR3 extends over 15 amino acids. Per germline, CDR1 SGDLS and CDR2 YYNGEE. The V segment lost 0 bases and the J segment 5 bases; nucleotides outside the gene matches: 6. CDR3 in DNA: TGTGCCAGCAGCGTAGCTACAAACAGGGGGACTGAAGCTTTCTTT. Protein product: CASSVATNRGTEAFF.

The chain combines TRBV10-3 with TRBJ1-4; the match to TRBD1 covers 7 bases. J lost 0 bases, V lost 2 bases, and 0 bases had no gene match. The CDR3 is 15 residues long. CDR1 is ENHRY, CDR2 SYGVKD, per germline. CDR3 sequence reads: CAISEGQATNEKLFF. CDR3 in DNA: TGTGCCATCAGTGAGGGACAGGCAACTAATGAAAAACTGTTTTTT.

In DNA form, the CDR3 reads TGTGCCAGCAGTGGACAACAGAACACTGAAGCTTTCTTT. Translated, it gives CASSGQQNTEAFF. V gene TRBV6-1 combines with J gene TRBJ1-1, with unresolved D. This CDR3 is 13 amino acids long. CDR1 MNHNS and CDR2 SASEGT come from the germline V gene. Trimming cost V 4 bases and J 1 base, with 7 bases left between them.

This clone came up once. The CDR3 sequence is CASSPLAGEVEQFF. In nucleotides, the CDR3 is TGTGCCAGCAGCCCACTAGCGGGAGAAGTTGAGCAGTTCTTC. The chain links TRBV7-9 to TRBJ2-1, with 11 bases lining up with TRBD2. The V gene end was trimmed by 5 bases and the J gene end by 9 bases; junction bases not matched to a gene: 6. Germline V gene data show CDR1 as SEHNR and CDR2 as FQNEAQ (reference sequence). The CDR3 length is 14 residues.

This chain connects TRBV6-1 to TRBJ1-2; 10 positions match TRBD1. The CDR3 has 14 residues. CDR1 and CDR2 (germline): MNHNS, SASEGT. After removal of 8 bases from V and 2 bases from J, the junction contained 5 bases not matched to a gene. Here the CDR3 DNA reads TGTGCCAGCGGGGGGGACAGGGGAAACTATGGCTACACCTTC. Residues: CASGGDRGNYGYTF.

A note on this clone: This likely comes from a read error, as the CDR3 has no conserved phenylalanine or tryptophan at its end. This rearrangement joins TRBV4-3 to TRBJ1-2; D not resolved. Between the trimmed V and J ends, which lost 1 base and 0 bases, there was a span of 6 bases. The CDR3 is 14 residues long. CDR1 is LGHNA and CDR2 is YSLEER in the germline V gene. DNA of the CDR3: TGCGCCAGCAGCCAAGGGAGAACTAACTATGGCTACACCCTC. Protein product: CASSQGRTNYGYTL.

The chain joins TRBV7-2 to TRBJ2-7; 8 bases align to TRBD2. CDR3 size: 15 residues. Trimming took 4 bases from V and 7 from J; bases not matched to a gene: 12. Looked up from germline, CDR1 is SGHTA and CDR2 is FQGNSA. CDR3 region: CASSSREAGVKEQYF. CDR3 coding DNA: TGTGCCAGCAGCTCCCGCGAAGCGGGAGTGAAAGAGCAGTACTTC.

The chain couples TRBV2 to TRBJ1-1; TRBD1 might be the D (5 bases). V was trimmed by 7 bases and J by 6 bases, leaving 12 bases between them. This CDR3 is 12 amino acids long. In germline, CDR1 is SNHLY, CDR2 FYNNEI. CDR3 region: CASTLRGAEAFF. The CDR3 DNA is TGTGCCAGCACCCTGCGGGGCGCTGAAGCTTTCTTT.

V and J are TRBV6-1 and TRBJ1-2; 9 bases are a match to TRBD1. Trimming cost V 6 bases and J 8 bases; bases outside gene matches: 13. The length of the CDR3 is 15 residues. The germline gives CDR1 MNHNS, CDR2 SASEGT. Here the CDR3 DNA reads TGTGCCAGCAGCCCGGGACAGGGAAACTTCTACGGCTACACCTTC. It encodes CASSPGQGNFYGYTF.

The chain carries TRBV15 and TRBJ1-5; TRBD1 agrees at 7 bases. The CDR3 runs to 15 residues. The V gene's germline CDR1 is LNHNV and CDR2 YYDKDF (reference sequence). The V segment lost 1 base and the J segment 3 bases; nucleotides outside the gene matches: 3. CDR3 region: CATSRADRVNQPQHF. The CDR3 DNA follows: TGTGCCACCAGCAGAGCCGACAGGGTCAATCAGCCCCAGCATTTT.

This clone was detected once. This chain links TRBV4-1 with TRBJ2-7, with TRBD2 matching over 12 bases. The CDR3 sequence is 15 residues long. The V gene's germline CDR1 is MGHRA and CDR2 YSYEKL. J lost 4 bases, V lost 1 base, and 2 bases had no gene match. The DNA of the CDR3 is TGCGCCAGCAGCCAAGCCGGGACTAGCGGGTACGAGCAGTACTTC. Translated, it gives CASSQAGTSGYEQYF.

The CDR3 nucleotides are TGTGCCAGCAGCTCAAGCCGGGACAGGGATGTTCAAGAGACCCAGTACTTC. Translated: CASSSSRDRDVQETQYF. The chain is built from TRBV7-8 and TRBJ2-5; 9 bases are a match to TRBD1. CDR3 length equals 17 residues. Germline V gives CDR1 SGHVS, CDR2 FQNEAQ. The V and J ends lost 4 bases and 2 bases, in that order; junction bases with no gene match: 11.

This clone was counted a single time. The DNA for the CDR3 is TGCGCCAGCAGCCAAGGACAGGGAGGCACTCAGCCCCAGCATTTT. Its protein product is CASSQGQGGTQPQHF. V and J are TRBV4-1 and TRBJ1-5; the match to TRBD1 covers 7 bases. Germline CDR1 is MGHRA and CDR2 is YSYEKL. The CDR3 runs 15 residues. The junction had 6 bases not matched to a gene; V was cut back by 1 base and J by 6 bases.

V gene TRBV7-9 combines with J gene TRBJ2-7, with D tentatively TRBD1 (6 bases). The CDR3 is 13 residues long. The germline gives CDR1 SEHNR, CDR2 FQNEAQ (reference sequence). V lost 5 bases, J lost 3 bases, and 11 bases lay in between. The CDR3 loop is CASSLGQFYEQYF. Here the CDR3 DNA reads TGTGCCAGCAGCCTAGGACAGTTCTACGAGCAGTACTTC. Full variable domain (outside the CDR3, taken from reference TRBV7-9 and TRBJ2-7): DTGVSQNPRHKITKRGQNVTFRCDPISEHNRLYWYRQTLGQGPEFLTYFQNEAQLEKSRLLSDRFSAERPKGSFSTLEIQRTEQGDSAMYLCASSLGQFYEQYFGPGTRLTVT.

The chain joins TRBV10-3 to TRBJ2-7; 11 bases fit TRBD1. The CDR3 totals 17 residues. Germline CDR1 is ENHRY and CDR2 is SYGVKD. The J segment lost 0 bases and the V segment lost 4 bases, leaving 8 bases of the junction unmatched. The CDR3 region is CAISVARDRGGSYEQYF. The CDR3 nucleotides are TGTGCCATCAGTGTAGCCCGGGACAGGGGGGGCTCCTACGAGCAGTACTTC.

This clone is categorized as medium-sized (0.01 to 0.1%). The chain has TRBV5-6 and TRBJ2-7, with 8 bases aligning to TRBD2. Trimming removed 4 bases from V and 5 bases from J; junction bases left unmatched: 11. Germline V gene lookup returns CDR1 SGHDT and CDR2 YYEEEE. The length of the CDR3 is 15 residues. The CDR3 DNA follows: TGTGCCAGCAGCGTAGCCCCCGGGGGGGCACACGAGCAGTACTTC. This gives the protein CASSVAPGGAHEQYF.

CDR3 sequence reads: CASARTDPMPLHF. Written as DNA, the CDR3 is TGTGCCAGCGCAAGGACAGATCCCATGCCCCTCCACTTT. The chain is built from TRBV7-8 and TRBJ1-6; tentative D call: TRBD1 (6 bases). CDR1 is SGHVS and CDR2 is FQNEAQ in the germline V gene. V gave up 8 bases and J gave up 13 bases, with 18 bases separating them. CDR3 size: 13 residues.

CDR3 loop: CSVEPYTSNTEAFF. The CDR3 DNA reads TGCAGCGTTGAGCCGTACACCTCGAACACTGAAGCTTTCTTT. J is TRBJ1-1 and V is TRBV29-1, with D hard to call. V was trimmed by 3 bases and J by 1 base, leaving 12 bases between them. CDR3 length: 14 residues. From germline, CDR1 is SQVTM and CDR2 ANQGSEA.

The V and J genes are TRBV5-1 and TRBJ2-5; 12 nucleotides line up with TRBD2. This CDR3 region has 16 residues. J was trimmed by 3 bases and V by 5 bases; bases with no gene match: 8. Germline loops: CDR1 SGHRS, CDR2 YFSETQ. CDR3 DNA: TGCGCCAGCAGAAGGAGGACTAGCGGGGCGGAAGAGACCCAGTACTTC. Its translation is CASRRRTSGAEETQYF.

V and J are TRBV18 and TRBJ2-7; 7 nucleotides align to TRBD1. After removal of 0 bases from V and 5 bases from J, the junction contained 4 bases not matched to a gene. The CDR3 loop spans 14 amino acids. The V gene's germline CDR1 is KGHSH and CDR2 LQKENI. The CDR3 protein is CASSPPHTGDEQYF. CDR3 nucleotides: TGTGCCAGCTCACCACCACATACAGGGGACGAGCAGTACTTC.

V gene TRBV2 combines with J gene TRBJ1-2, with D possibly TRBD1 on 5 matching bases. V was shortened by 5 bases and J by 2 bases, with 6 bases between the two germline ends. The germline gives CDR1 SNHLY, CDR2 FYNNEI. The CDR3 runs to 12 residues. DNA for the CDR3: TGTGCCAGCAGTAGGGGCAACTATGGCTACACCTTC. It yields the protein CASSRGNYGYTF.

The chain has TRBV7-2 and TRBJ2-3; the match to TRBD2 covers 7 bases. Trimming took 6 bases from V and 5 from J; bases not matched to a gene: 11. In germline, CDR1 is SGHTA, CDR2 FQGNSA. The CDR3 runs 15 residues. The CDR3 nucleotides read TGTGCCAGCAGACGAACTAGCGTCGGTGGAGATACGCAGTATTTT. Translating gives CASRRTSVGGDTQYF.

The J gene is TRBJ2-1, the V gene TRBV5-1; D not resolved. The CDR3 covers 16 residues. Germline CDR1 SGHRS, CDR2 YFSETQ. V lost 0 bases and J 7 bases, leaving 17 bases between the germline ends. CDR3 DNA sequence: TGCGCCAGCAGCTTGGATGGGTTCCGCCTGAGGAATGAGCAGTTCTTC. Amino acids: CASSLDGFRLRNEQFF.

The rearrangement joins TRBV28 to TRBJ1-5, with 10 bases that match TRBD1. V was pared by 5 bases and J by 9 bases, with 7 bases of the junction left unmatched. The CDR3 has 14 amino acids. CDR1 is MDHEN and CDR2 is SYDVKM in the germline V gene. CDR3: CASSMTGGRPPQHF. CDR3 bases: TGTGCCAGCAGTATGACAGGGGGCAGGCCGCCCCAGCATTTT.

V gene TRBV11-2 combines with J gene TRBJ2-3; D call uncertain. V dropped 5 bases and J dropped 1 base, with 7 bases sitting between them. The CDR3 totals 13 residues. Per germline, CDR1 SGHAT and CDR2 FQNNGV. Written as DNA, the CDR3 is TGTGCCAGCAGCCAGGTGGGCACAGATACGCAGTATTTT. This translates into CASSQVGTDTQYF.

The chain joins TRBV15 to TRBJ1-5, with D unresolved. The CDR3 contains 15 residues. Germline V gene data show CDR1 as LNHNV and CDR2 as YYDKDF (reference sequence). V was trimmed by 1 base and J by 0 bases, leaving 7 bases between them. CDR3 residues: CATSRVLYSNQPQHF. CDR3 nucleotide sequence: TGTGCCACCAGCAGAGTTCTTTATAGCAATCAGCCCCAGCATTTT.

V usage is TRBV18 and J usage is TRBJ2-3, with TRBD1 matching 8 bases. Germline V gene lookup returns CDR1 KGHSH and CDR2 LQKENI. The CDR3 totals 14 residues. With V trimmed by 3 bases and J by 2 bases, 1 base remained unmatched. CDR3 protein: CASSPGQVTDTQYF. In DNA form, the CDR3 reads TGTGCCAGCTCACCGGGACAGGTCACAGATACGCAGTATTTT.

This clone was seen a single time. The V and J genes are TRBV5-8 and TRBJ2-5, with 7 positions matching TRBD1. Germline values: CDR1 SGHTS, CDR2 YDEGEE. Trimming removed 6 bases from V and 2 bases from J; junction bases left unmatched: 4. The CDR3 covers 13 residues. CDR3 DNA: TGTGCCAGCAACCTGGGACAGCAAGAGACCCAGTACTTC. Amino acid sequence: CASNLGQQETQYF.